This record looks at one TCR beta chain sequence and its context. The CDR3 totals 13 residues. From germline, CDR1 is SGHVS and CDR2 FNYEAQ. V was clipped by 5 bases and J by 7 bases, with 11 bases between them. The data were taken from a study of identical twins. One entry per CDR3 protein results from TCRdb running MiXCR on the 5' RACE reads. The table includes hundreds of thousands of distinct CDR3 sequences, 21% detected once. These sequences were also reported in another study, on T cells expressing NK-cell markers.

The sequenced sample consisted of PBMCs. The J gene is TRBJ2-2, the V gene TRBV7-6; tentatively, D is TRBD2 (5 bases). The TCR sequence derives from a woman in her late teens or twenties in good health. The CDR3 coding sequence is TGTGCCAGCAGCGCCCCGGGGAACGGGGAGCTGTTTTTT. Translating gives CASSAPGNGELFF.